This T cell receptor beta chain appears in the sequencing data of a study of regulatory T cells in long-lasting Graves disease. Study results and limitations: It was in persistent disease that TRBV28, TRBJ1-2 and TRBJ2-5 were favored. A greater number of public clonotypes (more than 2,500) was shared by persistent patients than by new patients (just over 950).

Regarding this clonotype: Its matching antigen is unknown.

The time point is: newly diagnosed GD, antithyroid drugs for less than 3 months. With RNA extracted from PBMCs as input, the TCR library was made. Deletions cut 3 bases from V and 3 bases from J, with 16 bases between. The germline V gene has CDR1 KGHSH and CDR2 LQKENI. CDR3 length equals 16 residues. The authors built TCR beta libraries using iRepertoire HTBI primers and Arm-PCR of CDR3 regions. TCRdb re-called the multiplex PCR reads through MiXCR, storing one row per CDR3 protein. The data show 500,000 to 700,000 distinct CDR3 sequences, roughly 15% seen once. The same sample was also used in a study of T cells in Graves' hyperthyroidism and ophthalmopathy. From that paper: Within blood appeared most thyroid clonotypes that had expanded above 0.001.

This TCR was recovered from a woman aged 25 to 39 with Graves disease. This specimen was peripheral blood mononuclear cells (PBMCs), taken at new diagnosis, from a patient treated with antithyroid drugs. The chain recombines TRBV18 with TRBJ2-3; tentatively, D is TRBD2 (6 bases). CDR3 nucleotide sequence: TGTGCCAGCTCACCGGAGCGGGTGGGCCTAACAGATACGCAGTATTTT. Amino acids: CASSPERVGLTDTQYF.